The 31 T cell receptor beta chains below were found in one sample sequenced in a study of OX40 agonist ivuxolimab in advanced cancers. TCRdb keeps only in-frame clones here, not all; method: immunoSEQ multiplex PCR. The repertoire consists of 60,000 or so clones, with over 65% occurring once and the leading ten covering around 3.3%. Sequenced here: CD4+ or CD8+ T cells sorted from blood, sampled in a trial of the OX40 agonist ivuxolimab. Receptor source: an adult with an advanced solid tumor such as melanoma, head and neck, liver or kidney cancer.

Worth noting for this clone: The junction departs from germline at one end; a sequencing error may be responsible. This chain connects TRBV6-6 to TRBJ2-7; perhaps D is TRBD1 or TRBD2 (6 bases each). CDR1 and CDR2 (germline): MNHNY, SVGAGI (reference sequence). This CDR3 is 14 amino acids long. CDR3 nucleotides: TGTGCCAGCAGTCGGAACAGGGACTCCCACGAGCAGTACTTC. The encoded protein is CASSRNRDSHEQYF.

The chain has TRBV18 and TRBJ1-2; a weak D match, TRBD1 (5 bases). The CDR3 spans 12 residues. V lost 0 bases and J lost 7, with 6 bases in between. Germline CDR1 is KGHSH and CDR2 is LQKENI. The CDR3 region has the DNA TGTGCCAGCTCACCACCGGGGGTTGGCTACACCTTC. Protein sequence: CASSPPGVGYTF.

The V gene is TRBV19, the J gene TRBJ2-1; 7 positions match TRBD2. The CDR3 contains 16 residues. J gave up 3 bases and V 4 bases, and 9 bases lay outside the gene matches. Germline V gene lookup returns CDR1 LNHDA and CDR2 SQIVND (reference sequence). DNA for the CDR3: TGTGCCAGTAGTAACGGACTAGAAGATCTCTACAATGAGCAGTTCTTC. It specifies CASSNGLEDLYNEQFF.

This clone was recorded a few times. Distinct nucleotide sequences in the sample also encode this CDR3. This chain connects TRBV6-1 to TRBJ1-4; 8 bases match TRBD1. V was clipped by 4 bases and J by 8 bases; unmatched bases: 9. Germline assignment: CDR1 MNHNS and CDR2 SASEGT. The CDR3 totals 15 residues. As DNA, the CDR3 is TGTGCCAGCAGTGGGACCGGGACAGGTGGGGAAAAACTGTTTTTT. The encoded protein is CASSGTGTGGEKLFF.

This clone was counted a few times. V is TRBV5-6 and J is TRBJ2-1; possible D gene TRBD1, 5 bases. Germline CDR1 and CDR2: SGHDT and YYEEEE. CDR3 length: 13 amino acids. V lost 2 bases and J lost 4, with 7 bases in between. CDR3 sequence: CASSFNRYNEQFF. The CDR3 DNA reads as TGTGCCAGCAGCTTTAACAGGTACAATGAGCAGTTCTTC.

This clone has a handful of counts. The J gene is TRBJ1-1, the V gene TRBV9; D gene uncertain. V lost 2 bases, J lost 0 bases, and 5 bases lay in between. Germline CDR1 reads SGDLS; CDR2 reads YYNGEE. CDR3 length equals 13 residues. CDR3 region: CASSVGMNTEAFF. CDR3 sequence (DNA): TGTGCCAGCAGCGTGGGAATGAACACTGAAGCTTTCTTT.

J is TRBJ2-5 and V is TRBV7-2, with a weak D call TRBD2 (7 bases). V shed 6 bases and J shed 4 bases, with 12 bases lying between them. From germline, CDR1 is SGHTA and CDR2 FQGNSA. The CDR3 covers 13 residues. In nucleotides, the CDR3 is TGTGCCAGCAGGGTAGGGGGGGCAGAGACCCAGTACTTC. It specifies CASRVGGAETQYF. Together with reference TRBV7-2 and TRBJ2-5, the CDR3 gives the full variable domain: GAGVSQSPSNKVTEKGKDVELRCDPISGHTALYWYRQSLGQGLEFLIYFQGNSAPDKSGLPSDRFSAERTGGSVSTLTIQRTQQEDSAVYLCASRVGGAETQYFGPGTRLLVL.

Here the CDR3 reads CASSLTSGTYNEQFF. DNA for the CDR3: TGTGCCAGCAGCTTAACGTCGGGGACCTACAATGAGCAGTTCTTC. The chain uses TRBV7-3 and TRBJ2-1, with D possibly TRBD2 on 5 matching bases. Trimming stripped 0 bases from V and 2 bases from J, with 8 bases between. CDR3 length: 15 amino acids. Germline CDR1 is SGHTA and CDR2 is FQGTGA.

CDR3 region: CASTGWKGDTQYF. In DNA form, the CDR3 reads TGTGCCAGCACAGGGTGGAAAGGAGATACGCAGTATTTT. V and J are TRBV27 and TRBJ2-3, with TRBD1 as a possible D gene (5 bases). The CDR3 has 13 residues. Germline CDR1 reads MNHEY; CDR2 reads SMNVEV (reference sequence). V was cut by 7 bases and J by 5 bases, with 13 bases left in between.

This CDR3 is CTSTLSRDRRRDYEQYF. CDR3 nucleotides: TGCACCAGCACCCTAAGCCGGGACCGCCGTAGGGACTACGAGCAGTACTTC. This sequence joins TRBV1 and TRBJ2-7. TRBV1 is listed as a pseudogene. The CDR3 loop spans 17 amino acids.

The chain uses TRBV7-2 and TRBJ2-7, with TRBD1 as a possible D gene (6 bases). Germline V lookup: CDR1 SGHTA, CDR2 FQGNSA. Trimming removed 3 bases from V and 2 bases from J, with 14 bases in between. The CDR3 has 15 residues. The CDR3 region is CASSLATGYPYEQYF. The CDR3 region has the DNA TGTGCCAGCAGCTTGGCCACAGGGTATCCCTACGAGCAGTACTTC.

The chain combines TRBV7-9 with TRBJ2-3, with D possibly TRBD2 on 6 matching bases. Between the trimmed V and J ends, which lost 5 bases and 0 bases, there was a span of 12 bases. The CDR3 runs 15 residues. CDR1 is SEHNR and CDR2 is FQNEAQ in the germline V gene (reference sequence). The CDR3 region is CASSRGRGSTDTQYF. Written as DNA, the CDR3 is TGTGCCAGCAGCCGCGGGCGGGGAAGCACAGATACGCAGTATTTT.

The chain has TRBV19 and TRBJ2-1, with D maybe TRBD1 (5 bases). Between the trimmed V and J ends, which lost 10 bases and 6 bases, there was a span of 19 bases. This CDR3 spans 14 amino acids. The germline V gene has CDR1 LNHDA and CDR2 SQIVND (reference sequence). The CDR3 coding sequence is TGTGCCACCCGTCCGGGTACAGGCCCCAATGAGCAGTTCTTC. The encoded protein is CATRPGTGPNEQFF.

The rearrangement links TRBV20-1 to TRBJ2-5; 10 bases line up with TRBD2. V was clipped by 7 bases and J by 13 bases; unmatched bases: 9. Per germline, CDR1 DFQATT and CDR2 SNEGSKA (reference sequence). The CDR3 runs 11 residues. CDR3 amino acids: CSVERGGLRYF. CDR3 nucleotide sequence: TGCAGTGTGGAGCGGGGGGGCCTTCGGTACTTC.

This CDR3 reads CASQSLGRDTQYF. The CDR3, as DNA: TGTGCCAGCCAAAGCTTGGGGAGAGATACGCAGTATTTT. The chain employs TRBV5-5 and TRBJ2-3; possible D gene TRBD2, 5 bases. The germline V gene encodes CDR1 SGHKS and CDR2 YYEKEE (reference sequence). The CDR3 covers 13 residues. Trimming removed 7 bases at V and 5 bases at J, with 14 bases between.

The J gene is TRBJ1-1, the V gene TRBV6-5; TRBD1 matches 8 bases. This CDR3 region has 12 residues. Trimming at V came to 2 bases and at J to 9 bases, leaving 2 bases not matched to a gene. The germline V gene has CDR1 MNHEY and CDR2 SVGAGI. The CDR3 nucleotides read TGTGCCAGCAGTTACGGACAGGGCCAAGCTTTCTTT. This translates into CASSYGQGQAFF.

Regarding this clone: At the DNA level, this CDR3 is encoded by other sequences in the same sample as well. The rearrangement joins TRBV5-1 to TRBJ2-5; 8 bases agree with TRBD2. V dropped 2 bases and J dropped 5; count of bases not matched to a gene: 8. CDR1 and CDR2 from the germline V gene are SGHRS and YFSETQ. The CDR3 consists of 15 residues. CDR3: CASSFGTGGQETQYF. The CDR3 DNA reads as TGCGCCAGCAGCTTTGGGACGGGGGGGCAGGAGACCCAGTACTTC.

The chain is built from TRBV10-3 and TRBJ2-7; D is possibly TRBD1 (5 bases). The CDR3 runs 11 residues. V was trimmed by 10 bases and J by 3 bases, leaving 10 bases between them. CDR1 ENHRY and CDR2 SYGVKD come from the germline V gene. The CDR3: CATADSYEQYF. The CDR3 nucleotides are TGTGCCACCGCAGACAGCTACGAGCAGTACTTC.

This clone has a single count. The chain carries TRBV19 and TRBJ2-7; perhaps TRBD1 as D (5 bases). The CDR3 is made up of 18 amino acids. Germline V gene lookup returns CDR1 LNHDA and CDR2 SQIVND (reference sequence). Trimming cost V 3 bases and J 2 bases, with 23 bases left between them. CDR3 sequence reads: CASSINMIGQGSTYEQYF. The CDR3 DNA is TGTGCCAGTAGTATTAACATGATAGGGCAGGGTAGTACCTACGAGCAGTACTTC.

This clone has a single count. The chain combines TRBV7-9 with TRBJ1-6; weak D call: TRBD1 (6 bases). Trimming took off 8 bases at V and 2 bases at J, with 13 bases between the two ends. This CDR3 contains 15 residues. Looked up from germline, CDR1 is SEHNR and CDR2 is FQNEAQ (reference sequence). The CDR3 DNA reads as TGTGCCAGCCGCGGGGGGGGCACCTATAATTCACCCCTCCACTTT. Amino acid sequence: CASRGGGTYNSPLHF.

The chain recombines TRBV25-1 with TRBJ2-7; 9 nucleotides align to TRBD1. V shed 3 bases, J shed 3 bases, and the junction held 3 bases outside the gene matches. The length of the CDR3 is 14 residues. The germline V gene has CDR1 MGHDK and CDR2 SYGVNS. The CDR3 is CASSEGGQGYEQYF. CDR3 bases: TGTGCCAGCAGTGAGGGGGGACAGGGCTACGAGCAGTACTTC.

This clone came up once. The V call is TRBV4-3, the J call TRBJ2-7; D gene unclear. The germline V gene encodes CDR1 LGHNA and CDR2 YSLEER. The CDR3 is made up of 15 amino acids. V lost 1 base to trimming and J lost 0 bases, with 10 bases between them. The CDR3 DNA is TGCGCCAGCAGCCAAGGAGTCGGGCCCTCCTACGAGCAGTACTTC. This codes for CASSQGVGPSYEQYF.

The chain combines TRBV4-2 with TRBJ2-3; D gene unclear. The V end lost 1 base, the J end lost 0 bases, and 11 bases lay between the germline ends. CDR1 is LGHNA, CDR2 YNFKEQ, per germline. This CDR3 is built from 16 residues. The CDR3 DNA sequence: TGTGCCAGCAGCCAAGCTTCGTTCGTTAGCACAGATACGCAGTATTTT. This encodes CASSQASFVSTDTQYF.

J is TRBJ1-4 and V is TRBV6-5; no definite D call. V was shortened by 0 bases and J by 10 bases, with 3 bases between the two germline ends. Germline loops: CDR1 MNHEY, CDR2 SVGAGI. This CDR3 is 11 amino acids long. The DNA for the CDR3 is TGTGCCAGCAGTTACTCCGGAAAACTGTTTTTT. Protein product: CASSYSGKLFF.

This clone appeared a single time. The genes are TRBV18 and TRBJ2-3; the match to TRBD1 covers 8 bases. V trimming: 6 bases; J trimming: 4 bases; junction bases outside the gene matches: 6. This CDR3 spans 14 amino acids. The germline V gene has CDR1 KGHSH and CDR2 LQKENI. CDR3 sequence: CASSRGQASDTQYF. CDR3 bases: TGTGCCAGCTCGAGGGGACAGGCCTCAGATACGCAGTATTTT.

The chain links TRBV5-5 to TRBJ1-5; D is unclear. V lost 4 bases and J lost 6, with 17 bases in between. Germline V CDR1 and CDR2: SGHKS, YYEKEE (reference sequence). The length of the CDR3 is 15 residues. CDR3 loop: CASSTSPGVGQPQHF. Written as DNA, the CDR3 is TGTGCCAGCAGCACCTCCCCCGGGGTCGGTCAGCCCCAGCATTTT.

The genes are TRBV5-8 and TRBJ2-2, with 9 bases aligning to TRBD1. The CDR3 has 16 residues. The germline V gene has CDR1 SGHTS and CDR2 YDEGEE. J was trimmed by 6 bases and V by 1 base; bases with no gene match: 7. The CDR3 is CASSLMGQGISGELFF. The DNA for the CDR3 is TGTGCCAGCAGCTTGATGGGACAGGGAATTTCCGGGGAGCTGTTTTTT.

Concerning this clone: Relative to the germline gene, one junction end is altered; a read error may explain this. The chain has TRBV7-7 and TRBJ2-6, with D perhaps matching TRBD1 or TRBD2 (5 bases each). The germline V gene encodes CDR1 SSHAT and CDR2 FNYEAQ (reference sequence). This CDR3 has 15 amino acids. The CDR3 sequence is CASSLLGPGANVLTF. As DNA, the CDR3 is TGTGCTAGCAGCTTATTGGGACCTGGGGCCAACGTCCTGACTTTC. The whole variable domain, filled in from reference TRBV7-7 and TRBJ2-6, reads GAGVSQSPRYKVTKRGQDVTLRCDPISSHATLYWYQQALGQGPEFLTYFNYEAQPDKSGLPSDRFSAERPEGSISTLTIQRTEQRDSAMYRCASSLLGPGANVLTFGAGSRLTVL.

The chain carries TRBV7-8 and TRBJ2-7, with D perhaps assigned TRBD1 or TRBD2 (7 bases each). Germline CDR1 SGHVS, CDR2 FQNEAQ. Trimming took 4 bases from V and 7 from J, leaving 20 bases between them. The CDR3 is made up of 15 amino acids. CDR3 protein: CASSSRGGLAREQYF. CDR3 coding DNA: TGTGCCAGCAGCTCCAGGGGGGGTTTAGCTAGGGAGCAGTACTTC.

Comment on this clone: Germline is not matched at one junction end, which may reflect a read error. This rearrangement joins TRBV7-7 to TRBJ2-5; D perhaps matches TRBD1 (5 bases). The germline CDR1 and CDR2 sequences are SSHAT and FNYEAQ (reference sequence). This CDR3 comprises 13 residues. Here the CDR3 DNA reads TGTGCTAGCAGCTTAGACAGCCAAGAGACCCAGTACTTC. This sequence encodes CASSLDSQETQYF.

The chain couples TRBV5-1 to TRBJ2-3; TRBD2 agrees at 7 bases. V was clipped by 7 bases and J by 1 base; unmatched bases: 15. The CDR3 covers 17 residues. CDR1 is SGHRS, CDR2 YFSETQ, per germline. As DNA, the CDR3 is TGCGCCAGCCAACCCACCACAAGCGGGGCTGGCACAGATACGCAGTATTTT. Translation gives CASQPTTSGAGTDTQYF.